The 12 T cell receptor beta chains in this list originate from one sample, sequenced in a study of T cells in women clearing cervical HPV infection listed by TCRdb under 2018. Library construction relied on the immunoSEQ multiplex PCR assay. Drawn from immuneACCESS, this table holds only the in-frame rearrangements with V and J called that TCRdb kept. Clones are partly lost; checked studies trace under half to an unresolved V gene and leave the rest unexplained. The sample's table covers about 35,000 clones. The top ten hold roughly 1.5% of the sample. Sequencing was carried out using blood buffy coat. These receptor sequences come from a woman between 18 and 70 years old with a cervical HPV16 infection that either progressed to CIN3+ or cleared (not recorded which).

A note on this clone: The read finishes 3 residues shy of the CDR3 end, and the germline J gene is used to complete it. The V gene is TRBV19, the J gene TRBJ1-5; D is perhaps TRBD1 (6 bases). The germline V gene encodes CDR1 LNHDA and CDR2 SQIVND (reference sequence). The CDR3 has 14 residues. V was pared by 7 bases and J by 5 bases, with 15 bases between. This CDR3 reads CASNEDSAYQPQHF. CDR3 bases read: TGTGCCAGTAACGAGGACAGCGCCTATCAGCCC.

With regard to this clone: The sequenced fragment ends 3 residues before the CDR3 boundary, so the rest is inferred from the germline J gene. The V and J genes are TRBV7-9 and TRBJ2-3; maybe TRBD1 (6 bases). The CDR3 has 15 amino acids. V lost 3 bases and J 6 bases, leaving 16 bases between the germline ends. Per the germline V gene, CDR1 is SEHNR and CDR2 is FQNEAQ (reference sequence). The CDR3 DNA, read in part, is TGTGCCAGCAGCTTGAAGCGGCAGGGGATCGATACG. As protein: CASSLKRQGIDT. The entire CDR3 protein is CASSLKRQGIDTQYF.

A note on this clone: The junction does not match germline at one end; this may be a read error. Sequencing ends 3 residues short of the CDR3 end; the germline J gene provides the rest. The genes are TRBV7-2 and TRBJ1-2, with TRBD1 identical over 8 bases. Germline assignment: CDR1 SGHTA and CDR2 FQGNSA. The CDR3 covers 15 residues. CDR3 protein: CASGFRGRGGYGYTF. The CDR3 DNA, read in part, is TGTGCCAGCGGCTTCAGGGGGCGGGGGGGCTATGGC.

Note on this clone: Read sequence stops 3 residues before the CDR3 end, and the germline J gene provides the missing end. The chain carries TRBV5-1 and TRBJ2-2, with 8 bases fitting TRBD2. Germline loops: CDR1 SGHRS, CDR2 YFSETQ. V lost 4 bases, J lost 1 base, and 6 bases stayed unmatched. This CDR3 has 16 residues. The CDR3 DNA, read in part, is TGCGCCAGCAGCCACAGGACTAGCCAGAACACCGGGGAG. This sequence encodes CASSHRTSQNTGE. The full CDR3 reads CASSHRTSQNTGELFF.

About this clone itself: The DNA ends 3 residues before the CDR3 does, and the rest of the CDR3 is filled in from the germline J gene. The V gene is TRBV10-3, the J gene TRBJ1-2; 8 bases map to TRBD1. From germline, CDR1 is ENHRY and CDR2 SYGVKD. Trimming at V came to 0 bases and at J to 3 bases, leaving 12 bases not matched to a gene. The CDR3 covers 18 residues. This CDR3 is CAISESRGGRGLDYGYTF. Partial CDR3 DNA: TGTGCCATCAGTGAGTCTCGGGGCGGCAGGGGGCTTGACTATGGC.

In regard to this clone: Sequencing ends 3 residues short of the CDR3 end; the germline J gene provides the rest. V gene TRBV7-9 combines with J gene TRBJ2-2; possible D gene TRBD1, 5 bases. In germline, CDR1 is SEHNR, CDR2 FQNEAQ (reference sequence). The ends were cut back, 4 bases at V and 6 bases at J, with 15 bases in the middle. The CDR3 contains 15 residues. The CDR3 sequence is CASSSQGVVAGELFF. The DNA read from the CDR3 is TGTGCCAGCAGCTCGCAGGGTGTCGTAGCCGGGGAG.

As concerns this clone: The read comes to an end 3 residues before the CDR3 does, leaving the germline J gene to fill in the end. This rearrangement joins TRBV30 to TRBJ1-2, with D possibly TRBD1 on 5 matching bases. The germline gives CDR1 GTSNPN, CDR2 SVGIG (reference sequence). This CDR3 region has 15 residues. The DNA read from the CDR3 is TGTGCCTGGAGTGTAGGCACAGGCCGAACCTACGAC. Protein product: CAWSVGTGRTYD. The whole CDR3 region reads CAWSVGTGRTYDYTF.

To note about this clone: The read gets to within 3 residues of the CDR3 end, and the germline J gene fills in the rest. The J gene is TRBJ2-5, the V gene TRBV14, with 10 bases matching TRBD2. This CDR3 comprises 16 residues. Losses at the gene ends were 1 base for V and 4 bases for J; bases not matched to a gene: 6. Germline assignment: CDR1 SGHDN and CDR2 FVKESK. The CDR3 protein is CASSQGRSSGRETQYF. The CDR3 DNA, read in part, is TGTGCCAGCAGCCAAGGGAGGTCTAGCGGGAGAGAGACC.

A note on this clone: With the read ending 3 residues before the CDR3 end, the germline J gene is used to fill in that end. The gene calls are TRBV18 and TRBJ2-2, with D possibly TRBD1 on 5 matching bases. CDR3 size: 14 residues. Germline assignment: CDR1 KGHSH and CDR2 LQKENI. With 0 bases removed from V and 4 bases from J, the gap between germline ends came to 6 bases. The CDR3 loop is CASSPPGVTGELFF. The DNA read from the CDR3 is TGTGCCAGCTCACCACCAGGGGTCACCGGGGAG.

Worth noting for this clone: The sequenced fragment ends 3 residues before the CDR3 boundary, so the rest is inferred from the germline J gene. This chain links TRBV4-1 with TRBJ2-7; D is undetermined. Germline loops: CDR1 MGHRA, CDR2 YSYEKL. The CDR3 length is 13 residues. Trimming left V 0 bases short and J 3 bases short, with 6 bases between. CDR3 bases read: TGCGCCAGCAGCCAAGAAGACTTCTACGAG. Translating gives CASSQEDFYE. The full CDR3 reads CASSQEDFYEQYF.

Partial CDR3 DNA: TGTGCCAGCAGTGAAGATCCTACAGGGGGGCTGGGTGAAAAA. It translates to CASSEDPTGGLGEK. The whole CDR3 is CASSEDPTGGLGEKLFF. The chain employs TRBV6-1 and TRBJ1-4; TRBD1 matches at 8 bases. The sequence runs out 3 residues before the end of the CDR3; the remainder is reconstructed from the germline J gene. The CDR3 runs to 17 residues. The germline V gene encodes CDR1 MNHNS and CDR2 SASEGT. V shed 1 base, J shed 7 bases, and the junction held 11 bases outside the gene matches.

The CDR3: CAYSSTPGKGYTF. Partial CDR3 DNA: TGTGCCTACTCTAGCACGCCGGGGAAGGGC. The V gene is TRBV5-5, the J gene TRBJ1-2; no clear D gene. The CDR3 goes on 3 residues after the read ends, and that part is filled in from the germline J gene. Germline V gene sequence: CDR1 SGHKS, CDR2 YYEKEE (reference sequence). The CDR3 has 13 residues.